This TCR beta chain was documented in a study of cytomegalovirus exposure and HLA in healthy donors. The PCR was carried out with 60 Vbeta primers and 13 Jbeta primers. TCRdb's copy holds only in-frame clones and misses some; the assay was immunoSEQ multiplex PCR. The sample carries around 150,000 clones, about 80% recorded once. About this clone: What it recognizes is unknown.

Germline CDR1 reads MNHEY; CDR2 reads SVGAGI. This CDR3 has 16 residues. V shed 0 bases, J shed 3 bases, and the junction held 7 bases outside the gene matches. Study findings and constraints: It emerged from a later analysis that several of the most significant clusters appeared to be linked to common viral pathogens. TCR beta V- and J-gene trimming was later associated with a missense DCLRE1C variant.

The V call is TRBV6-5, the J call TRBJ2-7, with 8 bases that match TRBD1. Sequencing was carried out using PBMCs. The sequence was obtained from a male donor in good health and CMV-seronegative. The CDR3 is CASSYSVDRANYEQYF. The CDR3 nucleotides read TGTGCCAGCAGTTACTCAGTGGACAGGGCCAACTACGAGCAGTACTTC.